This TCR beta chain is from a study of blood T cell repertoires in COVID-19. The wider study: Material from acute and convalescent COVID-19 was sourced from the United States, Italy and Spain. Nucleic acid was either cDNA or gDNA, and it came from T cells, B-cell-depleted T cells, or PBMCs.

In the original analysis: Quantification of nucleated cells was approximated via reference gene primer amplification. Libraries were prepared by immunoSEQ multiplex PCR; TCRdb keeps only in-frame clonotypes and omits some of them. D and trimming come from the DNA, and the V and J calls and clone size come from that table. The sample contains 100,000 to 150,000 clones, more than 60% of which appear only once. The sample was peripheral blood. The receptor comes from a man aged 70 or older with acute or convalescent COVID-19.

CDR3 sequence reads: CASSLGQGNQPQHF. The CDR3 DNA follows: TGTGCCAGCAGCTTAGGTCAGGGTAATCAGCCCCAGCATTTT. V and J are TRBV7-9 and TRBJ1-5, with D tentatively TRBD1 (5 bases). The germline V gene encodes CDR1 SEHNR and CDR2 FQNEAQ (reference sequence). V lost 1 base, J lost 4 bases, and 8 bases lay in between. The CDR3 runs 14 residues. Combining the CDR3 with reference TRBV7-9 and TRBJ1-5 gives the whole variable domain DTGVSQNPRHKITKRGQNVTFRCDPISEHNRLYWYRQTLGQGPEFLTYFQNEAQLEKSRLLSDRFSAERPKGSFSTLEIQRTEQGDSAMYLCASSLGQGNQPQHFGDGTRLSIL.